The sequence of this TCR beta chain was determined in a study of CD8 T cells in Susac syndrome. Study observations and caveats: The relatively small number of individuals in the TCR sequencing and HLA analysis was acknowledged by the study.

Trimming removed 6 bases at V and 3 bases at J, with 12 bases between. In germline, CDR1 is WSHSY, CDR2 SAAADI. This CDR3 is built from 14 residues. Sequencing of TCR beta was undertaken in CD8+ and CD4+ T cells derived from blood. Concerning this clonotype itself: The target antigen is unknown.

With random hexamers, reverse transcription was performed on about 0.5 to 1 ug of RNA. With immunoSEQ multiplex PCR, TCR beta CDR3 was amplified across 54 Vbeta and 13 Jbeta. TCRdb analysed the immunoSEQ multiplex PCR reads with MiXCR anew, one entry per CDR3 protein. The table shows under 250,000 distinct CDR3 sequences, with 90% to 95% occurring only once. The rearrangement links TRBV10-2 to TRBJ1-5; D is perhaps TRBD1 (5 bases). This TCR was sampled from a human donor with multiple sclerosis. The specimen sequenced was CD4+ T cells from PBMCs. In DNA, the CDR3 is TGCGCCAGCAGAGACAGCCCAAACAATCAGCCCCAGCATTTT. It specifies CASRDSPNNQPQHF.